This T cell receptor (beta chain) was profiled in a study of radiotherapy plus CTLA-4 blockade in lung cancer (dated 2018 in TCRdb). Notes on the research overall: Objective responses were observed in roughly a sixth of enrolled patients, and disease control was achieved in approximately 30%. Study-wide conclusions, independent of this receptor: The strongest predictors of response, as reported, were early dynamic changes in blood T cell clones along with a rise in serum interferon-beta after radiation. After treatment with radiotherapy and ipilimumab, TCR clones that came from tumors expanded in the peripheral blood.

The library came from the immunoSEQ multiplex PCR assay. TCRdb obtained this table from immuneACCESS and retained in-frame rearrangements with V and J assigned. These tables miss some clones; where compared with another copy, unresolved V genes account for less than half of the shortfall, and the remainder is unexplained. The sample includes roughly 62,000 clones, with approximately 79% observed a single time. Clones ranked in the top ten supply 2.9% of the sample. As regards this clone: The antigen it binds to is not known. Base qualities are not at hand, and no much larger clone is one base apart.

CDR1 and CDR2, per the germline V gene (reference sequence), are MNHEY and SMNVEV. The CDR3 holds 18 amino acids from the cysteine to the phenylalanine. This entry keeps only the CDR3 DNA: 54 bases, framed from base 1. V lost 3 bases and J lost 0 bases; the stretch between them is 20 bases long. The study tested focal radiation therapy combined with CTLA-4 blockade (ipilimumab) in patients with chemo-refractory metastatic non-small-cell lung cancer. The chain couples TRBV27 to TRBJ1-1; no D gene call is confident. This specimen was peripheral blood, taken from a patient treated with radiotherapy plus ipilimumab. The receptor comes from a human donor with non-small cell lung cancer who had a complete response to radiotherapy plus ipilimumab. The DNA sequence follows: TGTGCCAGCAGTTTTAGTCGTGACGTTGACTCCATGAACACTGAAGCTTTCTTT. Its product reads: CASSFSRDVDSMNTEAFF.